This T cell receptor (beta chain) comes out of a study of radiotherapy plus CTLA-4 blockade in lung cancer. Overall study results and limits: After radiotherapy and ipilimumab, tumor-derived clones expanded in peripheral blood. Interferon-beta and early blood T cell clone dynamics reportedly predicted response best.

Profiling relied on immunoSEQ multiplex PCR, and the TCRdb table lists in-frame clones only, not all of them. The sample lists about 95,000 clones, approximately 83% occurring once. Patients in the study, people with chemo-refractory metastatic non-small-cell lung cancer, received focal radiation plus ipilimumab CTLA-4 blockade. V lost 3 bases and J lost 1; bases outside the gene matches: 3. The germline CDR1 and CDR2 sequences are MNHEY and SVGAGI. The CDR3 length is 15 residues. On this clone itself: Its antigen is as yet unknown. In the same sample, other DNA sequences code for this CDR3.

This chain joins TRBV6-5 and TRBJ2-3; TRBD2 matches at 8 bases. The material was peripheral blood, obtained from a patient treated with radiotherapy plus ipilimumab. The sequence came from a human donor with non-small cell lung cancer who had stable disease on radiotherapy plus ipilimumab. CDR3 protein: CASSYILAGTDTQYF. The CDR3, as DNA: TGTGCCAGCAGTTATATACTAGCGGGCACAGATACGCAGTATTTT.